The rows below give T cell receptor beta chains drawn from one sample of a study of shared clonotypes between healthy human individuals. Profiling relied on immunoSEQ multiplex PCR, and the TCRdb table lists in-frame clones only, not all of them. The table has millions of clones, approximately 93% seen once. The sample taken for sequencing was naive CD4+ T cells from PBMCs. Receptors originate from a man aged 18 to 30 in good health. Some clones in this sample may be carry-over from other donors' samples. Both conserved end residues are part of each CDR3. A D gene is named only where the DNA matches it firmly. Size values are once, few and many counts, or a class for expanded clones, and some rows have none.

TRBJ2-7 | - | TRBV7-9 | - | TGTGCCAGCAGCTTAGATAGCGAGCAGTACTTC | CASSLDSEQYF
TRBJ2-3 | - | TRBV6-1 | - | TGTGCCAGCAGCGGGGAAACAGATACGCAGTATTTT | CASSGETDTQYF
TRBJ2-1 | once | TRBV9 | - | TGTGCCAGCAGCGTAGTGGGGAGGCACTACAATGAGCAGTTCTTC | CASSVVGRHYNEQFF
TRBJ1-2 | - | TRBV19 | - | TGTGCCAGTAGTAGATCGTCAGCGGTATCGGGCTACACCTTC | CASSRSSAVSGYTF
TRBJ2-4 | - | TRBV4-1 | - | TGCGCCAGCAGCCCCTACCGTGGACAGAAGATTGCCAAAAACATTCAGTACTTC | CASSPYRGQKIAKNIQYF
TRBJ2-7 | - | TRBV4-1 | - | TGCGCCAGCAGCCAAGAACTTAGAATTGGGTACTCCTACGAGCAGTACTTC | CASSQELRIGYSYEQYF
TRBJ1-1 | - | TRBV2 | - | TGTGCCAGCAGTGAAAGGTCAGGTAGGACTGAAGCTTTCTTT | CASSERSGRTEAFF
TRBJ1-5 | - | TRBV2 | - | TGTGCCAGCAAGAGGGATAGCAATCAGCCCCAGCATTTT | CASKRDSNQPQHF
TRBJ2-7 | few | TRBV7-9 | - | TGTGCCAGCAGCTTAGCCGAGGAGCAGTACTTC | CASSLAEEQYF
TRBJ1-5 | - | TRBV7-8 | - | TGTGCCAGCAGCTCCCGAGGACCCTCGAAAGGCAATCAGCCCCAGCATTTT | CASSSRGPSKGNQPQHF
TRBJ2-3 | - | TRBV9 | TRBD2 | TGTGCCAGCAGCAGACTAGCGACCACAGATACGCAGTATTTT | CASSRLATTDTQYF
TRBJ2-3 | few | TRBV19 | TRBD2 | TGTGCCAGTTCCGCGGGAGCCCCCGATACGCAGTATTTT | CASSAGAPDTQYF
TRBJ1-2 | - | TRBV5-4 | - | TGTGCCAGCAGCGGGGGGACGACCACCTTTGGCTACACCTTC | CASSGGTTTFGYTF
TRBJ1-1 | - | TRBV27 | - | TGTGCCAGCAGGGAAGAGGGGCGGAGGGGCACTGAAGCTTTCTTT | CASREEGRRGTEAFF
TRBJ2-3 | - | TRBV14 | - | TGTGCCAGCAGCTTTCTAGTGGGGGGGCCTGGCACAGATACGCAGTATTTT | CASSFLVGGPGTDTQYF
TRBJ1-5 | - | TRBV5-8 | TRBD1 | TGTGCCAGCAGCTGGCAGGGACAGGGTCTACAGCCCCAGCATTTT | CASSWQGQGLQPQHF
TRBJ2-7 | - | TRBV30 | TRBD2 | TGTGCCTGGAGTACGGGACTAGCGGGGATCTACGAGCAGTACTTC | CAWSTGLAGIYEQYF
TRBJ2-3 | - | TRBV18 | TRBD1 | TGTGCCAGCTCACCATTGGGGACAGATGCCCCAGATACGCAGTATTTT | CASSPLGTDAPDTQYF
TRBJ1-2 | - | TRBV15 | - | TGTGCCACCAGCCCGCAGTGGAACTATGGCTACACCTTC | CATSPQWNYGYTF
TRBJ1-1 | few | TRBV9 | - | TGTGCCAGCAGCGTAGATGTGTTCACTGAAGCTTTCTTT | CASSVDVFTEAFF
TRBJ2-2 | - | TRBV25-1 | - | TGTGCCAGCAGTGAATATGGTGGGGGTAATAGTAGGGCCGGGGAGCTGTTTTTT | CASSEYGGGNSRAGELFF
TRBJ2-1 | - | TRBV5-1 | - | TGCGCCAGCAGCTTTCAGGCGGGAAATGAGCAGTTCTTC | CASSFQAGNEQFF
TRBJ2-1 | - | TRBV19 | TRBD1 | TGTGCCAGTAAGGTGGGGGACAGGGTTCACAATGAGCAGTTCTTC | CASKVGDRVHNEQFF
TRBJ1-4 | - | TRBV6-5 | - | TGTGCCAGCAAAACGACAGCGACTAATGAAAAACTGTTTTTT | CASKTTATNEKLFF
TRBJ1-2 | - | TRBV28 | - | TGTGCCAGCAGTTTGGCCCCCGGGGCCGGGCTTGGCTACACCTTC | CASSLAPGAGLGYTF
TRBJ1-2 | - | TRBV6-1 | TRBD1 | TGTGCCAGCAGTGAGAACTACAGGGGGCAGGAGAGGGGCTACACCTTC | CASSENYRGQERGYTF
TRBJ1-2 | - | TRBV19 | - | TGTGCCAGTAGGGCCGGCACGTTCGTGGGCTACACCTTC | CASRAGTFVGYTF
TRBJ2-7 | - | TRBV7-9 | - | TGTGCCAGCAGCCCGAGGGGGATGGTCTCCTACGAGCAGTACTTC | CASSPRGMVSYEQYF
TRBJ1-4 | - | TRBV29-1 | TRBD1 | TGCAGCGTGGGACAGGGAGATGAAAAACTGTTTTTT | CSVGQGDEKLFF
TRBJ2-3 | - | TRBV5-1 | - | TGCGCCAGCAGCTTGGGTCCCGGGAGAACAGATACGCAGTATTTT | CASSLGPGRTDTQYF
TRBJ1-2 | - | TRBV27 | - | TGTGCCAGTCGTGCGCAGGGTATGGGCTATGGCTACACCTTC | CASRAQGMGYGYTF
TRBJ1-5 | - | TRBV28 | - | TGTGCCAGCAGTCCGGGGGACTTAGCCAATCAGCCCCAGCATTTT | CASSPGDLANQPQHF
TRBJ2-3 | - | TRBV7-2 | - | TGTGCCAGCAGCTTAGTCGCAGGTTCAACGGATACGCAGTATTTT | CASSLVAGSTDTQYF
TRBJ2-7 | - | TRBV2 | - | TGTGCCAGTGCAGCAAGTTGGCAGTCCTACGAGCAGTACTTC | CASAASWQSYEQYF
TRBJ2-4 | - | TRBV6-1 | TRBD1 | TGTGCCAGCAGTGAAGGGACAGGGGTCAAAAACATTCAGTACTTC | CASSEGTGVKNIQYF
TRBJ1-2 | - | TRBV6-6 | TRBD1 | TGTGCCAGCAGCCGTATTCGGACAGGATCTAACTATGGCTACACCTTC | CASSRIRTGSNYGYTF
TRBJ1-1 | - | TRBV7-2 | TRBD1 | TGTGCCAGCAGCCGGGACAGGGGGGCTTTCTTT | CASSRDRGAFF
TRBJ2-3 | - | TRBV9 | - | TGTGCCAGCAGCGTAGACCAGCTAGGTGCAGATACGCAGTATTTT | CASSVDQLGADTQYF
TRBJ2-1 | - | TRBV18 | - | TGTGCCAGCTCACCAGTGGGACCCCGCAATGAGCAGTTCTTC | CASSPVGPRNEQFF
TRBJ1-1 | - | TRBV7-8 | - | TGTGCCAGCAGCTTAAATTCCCCAGGGTGGGGAAACACTGAAGCTTTCTTT | CASSLNSPGWGNTEAFF
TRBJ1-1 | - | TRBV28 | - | TGTGCCAGCAGTATAGGACACGGAGTTGGAGTGAACACTGAAGCTTTCTTT | CASSIGHGVGVNTEAFF
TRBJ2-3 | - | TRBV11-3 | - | TGTGCCAGCAGCTTAGATCGGGATACGCAGTATTTT | CASSLDRDTQYF
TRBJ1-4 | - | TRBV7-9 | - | TGTGCCAGCAGCTTGGGGGTCTCAGGGGAAAAACTGTTTTTT | CASSLGVSGEKLFF
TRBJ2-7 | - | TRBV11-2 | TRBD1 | TGTGCCAGCAGCTTAGGCCCCTGGGACAGGGACCACGAGCAGTACTTC | CASSLGPWDRDHEQYF
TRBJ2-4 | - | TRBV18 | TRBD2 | TGTGCCAGCTCACCCTTCAGACTAGCGGGAGAGGTTGGCAAAAACATTCAGTACTTC | CASSPFRLAGEVGKNIQYF
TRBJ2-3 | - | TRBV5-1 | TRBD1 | TGCGCCAGCAGCCAAAAGCATCAGGGGGGCACAGATACGCAGTATTTT | CASSQKHQGGTDTQYF
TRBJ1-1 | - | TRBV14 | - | TGTGCCAGCAGTAGTTGGGTCATGAACACTGAAGCTTTCTTT | CASSSWVMNTEAFF
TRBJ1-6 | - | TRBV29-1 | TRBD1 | TGCAGCGTCCAGGGGGGACAGAGGGATTCACCCCTCCACTTT | CSVQGGQRDSPLHF
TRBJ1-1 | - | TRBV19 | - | TGTGCCAGTAGTAGGGCAGGGGCGTATAACACTGAAGCTTTCTTT | CASSRAGAYNTEAFF
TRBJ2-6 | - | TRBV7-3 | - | TGTGCCAGCAGCTTAGTCGGCCAGGGAAGGCCTGGGGCCAACGTCCTGACTTTC | CASSLVGQGRPGANVLTF
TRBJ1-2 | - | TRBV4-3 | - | TGCGCCAGCAGCCACGCTAGGGCAGGCCTCGGAGATGGCTACACCTTC | CASSHARAGLGDGYTF
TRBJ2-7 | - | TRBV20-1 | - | TGCAGTGCTAGACTCCGGGAGCAGTACTTC | CSARLREQYF
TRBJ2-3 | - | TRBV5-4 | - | TGTGCCAGCACCCCCCCTCCGATTGGCACAGATACGCAGTATTTT | CASTPPPIGTDTQYF